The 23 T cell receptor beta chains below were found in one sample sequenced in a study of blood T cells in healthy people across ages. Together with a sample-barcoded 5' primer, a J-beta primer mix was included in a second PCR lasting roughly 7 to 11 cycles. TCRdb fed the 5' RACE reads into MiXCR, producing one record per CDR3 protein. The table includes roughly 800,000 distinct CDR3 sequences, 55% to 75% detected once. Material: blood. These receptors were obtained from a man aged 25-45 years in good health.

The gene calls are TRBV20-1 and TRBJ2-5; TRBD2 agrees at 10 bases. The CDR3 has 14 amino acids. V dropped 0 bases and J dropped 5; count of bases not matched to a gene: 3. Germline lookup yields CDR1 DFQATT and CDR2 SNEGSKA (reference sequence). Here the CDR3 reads CSARDASGGETQYF. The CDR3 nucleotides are TGCAGTGCTAGAGATGCTAGCGGGGGTGAGACCCAGTACTTC.

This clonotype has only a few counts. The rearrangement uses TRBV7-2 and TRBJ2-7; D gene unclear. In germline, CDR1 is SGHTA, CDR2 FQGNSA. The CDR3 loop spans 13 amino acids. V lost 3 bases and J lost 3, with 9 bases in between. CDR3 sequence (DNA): TGTGCCAGCAGCTTCGTGGAAAACTACGAGCAGTACTTC. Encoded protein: CASSFVENYEQYF.

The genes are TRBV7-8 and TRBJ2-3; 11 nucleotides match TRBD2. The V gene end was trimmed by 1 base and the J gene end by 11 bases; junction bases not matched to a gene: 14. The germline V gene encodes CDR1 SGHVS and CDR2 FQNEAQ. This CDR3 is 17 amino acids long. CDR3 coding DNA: TGTGCCAGCAGCTTAGAATATATTGGGACTAGCGGAGTGAGGCAGTATTTT. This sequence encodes CASSLEYIGTSGVRQYF.

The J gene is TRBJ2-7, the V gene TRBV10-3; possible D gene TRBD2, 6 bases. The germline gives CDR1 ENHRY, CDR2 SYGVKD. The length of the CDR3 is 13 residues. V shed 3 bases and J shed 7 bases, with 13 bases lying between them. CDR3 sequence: CAISDIRENEQYF. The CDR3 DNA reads TGTGCCATCAGTGATATACGGGAGAATGAGCAGTACTTC.

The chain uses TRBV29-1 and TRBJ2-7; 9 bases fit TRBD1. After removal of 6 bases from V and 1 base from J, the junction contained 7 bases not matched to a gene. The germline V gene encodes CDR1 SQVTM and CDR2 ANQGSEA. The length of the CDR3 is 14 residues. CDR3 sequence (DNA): TGCAGCGTCGCCGGGACAGGGCTTTCCTACGAGCAGTACTTC. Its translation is CSVAGTGLSYEQYF.

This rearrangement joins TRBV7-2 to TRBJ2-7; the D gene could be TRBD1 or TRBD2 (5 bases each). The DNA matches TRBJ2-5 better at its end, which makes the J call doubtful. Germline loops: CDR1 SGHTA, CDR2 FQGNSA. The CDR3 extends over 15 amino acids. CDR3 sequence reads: CASSFYRGGTETQYF. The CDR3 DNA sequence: TGTGCCAGCAGCTTCTATAGGGGTGGGACAGAGACCCAGTACTTC.

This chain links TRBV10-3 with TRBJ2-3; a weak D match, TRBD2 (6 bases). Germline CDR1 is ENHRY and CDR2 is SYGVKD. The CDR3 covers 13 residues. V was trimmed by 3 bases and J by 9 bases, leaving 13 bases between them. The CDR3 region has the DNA TGTGCCATCAGTGAAGACCGGGACTCCACGCAGTATTTT. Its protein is CAISEDRDSTQYF.

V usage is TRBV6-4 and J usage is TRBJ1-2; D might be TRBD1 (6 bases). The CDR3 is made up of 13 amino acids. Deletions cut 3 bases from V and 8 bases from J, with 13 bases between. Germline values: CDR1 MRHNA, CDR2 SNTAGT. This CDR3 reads CASSDQGMGGYTF. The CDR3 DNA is TGTGCCAGCAGTGATCAGGGGATGGGGGGCTACACCTTC.

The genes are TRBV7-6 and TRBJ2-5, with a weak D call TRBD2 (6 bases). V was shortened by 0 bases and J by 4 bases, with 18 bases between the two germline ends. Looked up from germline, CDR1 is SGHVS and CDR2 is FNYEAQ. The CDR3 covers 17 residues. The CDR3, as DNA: TGTGCCAGCAGCTTAGCGGCCCTGGGACCGCGGGGAGAGACCCAGTACTTC. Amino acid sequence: CASSLAALGPRGETQYF.

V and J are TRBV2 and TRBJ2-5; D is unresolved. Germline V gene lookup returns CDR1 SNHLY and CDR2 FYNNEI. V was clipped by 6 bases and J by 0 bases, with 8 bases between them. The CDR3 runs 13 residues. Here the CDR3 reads CASRDDYQETQYF. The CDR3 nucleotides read TGTGCCAGCAGGGATGACTACCAAGAGACCCAGTACTTC.

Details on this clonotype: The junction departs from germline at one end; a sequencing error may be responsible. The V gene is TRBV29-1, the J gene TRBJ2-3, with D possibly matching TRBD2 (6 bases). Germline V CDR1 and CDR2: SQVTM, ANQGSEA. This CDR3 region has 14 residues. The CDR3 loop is CRVDRRDLRDTQYF. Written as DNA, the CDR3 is TGCAGGGTTGATAGGCGGGACTTGAGGGATACGCAGTATTTT.

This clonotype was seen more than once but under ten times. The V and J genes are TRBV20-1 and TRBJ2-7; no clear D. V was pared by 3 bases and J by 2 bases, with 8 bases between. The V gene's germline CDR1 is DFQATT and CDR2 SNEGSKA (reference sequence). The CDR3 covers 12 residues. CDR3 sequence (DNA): TGCAGTGCTAGTTCCAGAACCTACGAGCAGTACTTC. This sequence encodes CSASSRTYEQYF.

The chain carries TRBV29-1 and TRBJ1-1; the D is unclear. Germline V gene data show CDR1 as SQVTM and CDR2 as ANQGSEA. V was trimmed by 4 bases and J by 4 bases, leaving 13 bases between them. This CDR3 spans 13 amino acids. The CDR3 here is CSVGSDWGTEAFF. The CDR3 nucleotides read TGCAGCGTTGGGAGCGATTGGGGCACTGAAGCTTTCTTT.

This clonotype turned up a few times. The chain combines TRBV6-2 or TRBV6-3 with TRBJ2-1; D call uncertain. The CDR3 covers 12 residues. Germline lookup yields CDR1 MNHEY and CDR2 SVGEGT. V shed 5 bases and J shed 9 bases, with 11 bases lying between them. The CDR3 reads CASSQSTAEQFF. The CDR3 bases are TGTGCCAGCAGTCAAAGCACGGCTGAGCAGTTCTTC.

CDR3 sequence: CSARAGTGAYEQYF. DNA for the CDR3: TGCAGTGCTAGAGCGGGGACAGGGGCCTACGAGCAGTACTTC. The chain has TRBV20-1 and TRBJ2-4, with 10 bases lining up with TRBD1. The end of the DNA is better explained by TRBJ2-7, so the J call may be wrong. From germline, CDR1 is DFQATT and CDR2 SNEGSKA (reference sequence). This CDR3 comprises 14 residues.

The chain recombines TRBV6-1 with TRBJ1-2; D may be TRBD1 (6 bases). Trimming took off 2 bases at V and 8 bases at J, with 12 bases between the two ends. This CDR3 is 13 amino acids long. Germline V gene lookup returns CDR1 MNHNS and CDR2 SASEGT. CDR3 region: CASSELDSGGYTF. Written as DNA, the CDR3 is TGTGCCAGCAGTGAATTGGACAGTGGCGGCTACACCTTC.

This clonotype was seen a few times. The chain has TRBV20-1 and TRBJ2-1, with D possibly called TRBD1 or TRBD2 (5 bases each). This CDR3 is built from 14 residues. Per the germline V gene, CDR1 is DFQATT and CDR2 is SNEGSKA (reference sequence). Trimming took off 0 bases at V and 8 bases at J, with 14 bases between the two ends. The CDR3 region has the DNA TGCAGTGCTAGAGACCCGGACTTCAGGGATGAGCAGTTCTTC. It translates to CSARDPDFRDEQFF.

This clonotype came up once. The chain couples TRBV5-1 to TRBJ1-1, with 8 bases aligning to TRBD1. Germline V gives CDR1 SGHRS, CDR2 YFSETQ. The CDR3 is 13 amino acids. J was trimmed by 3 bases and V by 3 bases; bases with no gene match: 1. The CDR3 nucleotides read TGCGCCAGCAGCTGGGGACAGGACACTGAAGCTTTCTTT. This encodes CASSWGQDTEAFF.

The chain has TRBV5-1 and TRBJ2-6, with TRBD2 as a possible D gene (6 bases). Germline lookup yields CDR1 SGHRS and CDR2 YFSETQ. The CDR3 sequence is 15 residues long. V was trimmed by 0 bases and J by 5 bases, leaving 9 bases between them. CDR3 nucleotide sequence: TGCGCCAGCAGCTTGGCGGGAGATAGGGCCAACGTCCTGACTTTC. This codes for CASSLAGDRANVLTF.

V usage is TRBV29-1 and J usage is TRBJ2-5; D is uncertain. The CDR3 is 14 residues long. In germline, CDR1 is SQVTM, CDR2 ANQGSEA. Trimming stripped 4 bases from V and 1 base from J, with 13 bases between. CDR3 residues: CSVGIIRPQETQYF. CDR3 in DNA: TGCAGCGTTGGTATAATCAGACCCCAAGAGACCCAGTACTTC.

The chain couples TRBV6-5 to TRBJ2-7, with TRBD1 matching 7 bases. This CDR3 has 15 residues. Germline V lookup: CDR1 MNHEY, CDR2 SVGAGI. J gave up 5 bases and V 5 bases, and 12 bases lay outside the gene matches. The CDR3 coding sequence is TGTGCCAGCAGTCCGACAGGGATCAACGTCCACGAGCAGTACTTC. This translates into CASSPTGINVHEQYF.

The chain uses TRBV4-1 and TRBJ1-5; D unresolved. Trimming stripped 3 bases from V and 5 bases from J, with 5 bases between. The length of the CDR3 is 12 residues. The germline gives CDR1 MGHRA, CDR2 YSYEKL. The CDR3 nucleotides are TGCGCCAGCAGCCACGGGTATCAGCCCCAGCATTTT. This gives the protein CASSHGYQPQHF.

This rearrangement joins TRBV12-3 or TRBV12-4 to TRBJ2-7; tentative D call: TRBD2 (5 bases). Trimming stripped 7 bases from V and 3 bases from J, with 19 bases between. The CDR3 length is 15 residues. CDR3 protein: CASTHSRRSGYEQYF. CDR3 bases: TGTGCCAGCACCCATTCGAGGCGGAGCGGCTACGAGCAGTACTTC.